Listed below are T cell receptor beta chains from one sample, sequenced in a study of cytomegalovirus exposure and HLA in healthy donors. Only in-frame clones appear in the TCRdb table, and some are missing; sequencing was by immunoSEQ multiplex PCR. The table shows 65,000 to 95,000 clones, with around 80% occurring only once. The specimen sequenced was PBMCs. All receptors come from a male donor in good health and CMV-seropositive. CDR3s include the opening cysteine and the closing phenylalanine or tryptophan. D genes are given only for firm matches. Size tells how often a clone was seen (once, few, many) or the class of an expanded clone, and some rows leave it out.

v_call	d_call	j_call	clone_size	cdr3_aa	cdr3_nt
TRBV7-9	-	TRBJ2-7	-	CASSPGGPYEQYF	TGTGCCAGCAGCCCCGGGGGTCCCTACGAGCAGTACTTC
TRBV7-9	TRBD2	TRBJ2-1	-	CASSLPGTSLDEQFF	TGTGCCAGCAGCCTCCCCGGGACTAGCCTTGATGAGCAGTTCTTC
TRBV2	-	TRBJ2-1	once	CASSVYGANEQFF	TGTGCCAGCAGTGTTTACGGAGCCAATGAGCAGTTCTTC
TRBV19	TRBD2	TRBJ2-7	-	CASSTYLAGGGEQYF	TGTGCCAGTAGTACGTATCTAGCGGGAGGAGGCGAGCAGTACTTC
TRBV2	TRBD2	TRBJ2-2	-	CASSEGGLAGVNTGELFF	TGTGCCAGCAGTGAGGGGGGACTAGCGGGAGTTAACACCGGGGAGCTGTTTTTT
TRBV4-2	-	TRBJ2-2	-	CASSQDQVDTGELFF	TGTGCCAGCAGCCAAGATCAGGTGGACACCGGGGAGCTGTTTTTT
TRBV29-1	TRBD2	TRBJ2-3	-	CSVDLSPSGGRVDTQYF	TGCAGCGTTGATCTAAGTCCATCGGGAGGGCGGGTCGATACGCAGTATTTT
TRBV28	TRBD1	TRBJ1-5	-	CASSSSGTGERNQPQHF	TGTGCCAGCAGTTCTTCCGGGACAGGGGAGCGCAATCAGCCCCAGCATTTT
TRBV19	-	TRBJ1-2	-	CASSLRTEFYGYTF	TGTGCCAGTAGTCTCCGAACAGAATTCTATGGCTACACCTTC
TRBV6-4	-	TRBJ2-2	many	CASSERDTGELFF	TGTGCCAGCAGTGAGCGGGACACCGGGGAGCTGTTTTTT
TRBV7-2	TRBD2	TRBJ2-3	-	CASSDGLAGGGDTQYF	TGTGCCAGCAGCGACGGACTAGCGGGAGGCGGGGATACGCAGTATTTT
TRBV7-8	TRBD1	TRBJ1-1	-	CASSRGQWNTEAFF	TGTGCCAGCAGCAGGGGACAGTGGAACACTGAAGCTTTCTTT
TRBV28	TRBD1	TRBJ2-7	-	CASSSGTGISYEQYF	TGTGCCAGCAGTTCCGGGACAGGGATCTCCTACGAGCAGTACTTC
TRBV6-6	TRBD1	TRBJ1-1	-	CASGYRGSVNTEAFF	TGTGCCAGCGGTTACAGGGGATCAGTGAACACTGAAGCTTTCTTT
TRBV27	-	TRBJ1-5	-	CASSLSTVSPNQPQHF	TGTGCCAGCAGTTTATCCACAGTGTCCCCAAATCAGCCCCAGCATTTT
TRBV5-4	-	TRBJ1-2	-	CASRSAKDRGNYGYPF	TGTGCCAGCAGATCGGCAAAGGACAGAGGGAACTATGGCTACCCCTTC
TRBV2	TRBD1	TRBJ1-2	-	CASRGDRAYGYTF	TGTGCCAGCAGGGGCGACAGGGCCTATGGCTACACCTTC
TRBV7-2	-	TRBJ2-7	-	CASSLAGSSYEQYF	TGTGCCAGCAGCTTAGCAGGGAGCTCCTACGAGCAGTACTTC
TRBV5-1	TRBD1	TRBJ2-2	-	CASEGYRGGELFF	TGCGCCAGCGAAGGCTACAGGGGAGGGGAGCTGTTTTTT
TRBV7-2	TRBD1	TRBJ2-7	-	CASSLEGTGAYEQYF	TGTGCCAGCAGCTTAGAGGGGACAGGAGCCTACGAGCAGTACTTC
TRBV7-2	TRBD1	TRBJ2-7	-	CASSFRDRGEYEQYF	TGTGCCAGCAGCTTCCGGGACAGGGGAGAATACGAGCAGTACTTC
TRBV7-6	-	TRBJ2-3	once	CASSLAAGSSTDTQYF	TGTGCCAGCAGCTTAGCTGCGGGATCTAGCACAGATACGCAGTATTTT
TRBV30	-	TRBJ1-5	once	CAWSTTSNQPQHF	TGTGCCTGGAGTACAACCTCTAATCAGCCCCAGCATTTT
TRBV2	TRBD1	TRBJ2-5	-	CASSEDRGETQYF	TGTGCCAGCAGTGAAGACAGGGGGGAGACCCAGTACTTC
TRBV29-1	TRBD2	TRBJ2-3	-	CSVGRAGGTDTQYF	TGCAGCGTTGGGCGGGCGGGAGGCACAGATACGCAGTATTTT